This T cell receptor beta chain was profiled in a study of tumor-infiltrating lymphocytes in primary liver carcinoma. Overall study findings and caveats: Whereas tumor region pairs overlapped more, tumor-adjacent and tumor-blood pairs overlapped less.

Out of unsorted whole blood came the blood RNA, and germline DNA was extracted as well. The V gene's germline CDR1 is SQVTM and CDR2 ANQGSEA. This CDR3 contains 11 residues. TCR beta cDNA came from about 0.55 ug total RNA, primed with a constant-region primer. Three nested multiplex PCR rounds of slightly modified ARM-PCR generated TCR beta libraries. TRBV1-TRBV30 forward primers and a C-beta reverse primer were used in the first two PCR rounds, which each ran for about 9 cycles. TCRdb reanalysed the multiplex PCR reads using MiXCR and keeps one entry per CDR3 protein. The sample has around 330,000 distinct CDR3 sequences; 50% to 60% are singletons. A remark on this clonotype: As yet, its antigen is unknown. The junction shows a germline mismatch at one end, possibly a read error.

This sequence joins TRBV29-1 and TRBJ2-7; TRBD1 is a possible D gene (5 bases). The origin of this receptor is a woman in her thirties with primary liver carcinoma and hepatitis B virus infection. The source material was peripheral blood. The CDR3 region is CSASDSYEQYF. The CDR3 DNA is TGCAGCGCGTCCGACAGTTACGAGCAATACTTC.